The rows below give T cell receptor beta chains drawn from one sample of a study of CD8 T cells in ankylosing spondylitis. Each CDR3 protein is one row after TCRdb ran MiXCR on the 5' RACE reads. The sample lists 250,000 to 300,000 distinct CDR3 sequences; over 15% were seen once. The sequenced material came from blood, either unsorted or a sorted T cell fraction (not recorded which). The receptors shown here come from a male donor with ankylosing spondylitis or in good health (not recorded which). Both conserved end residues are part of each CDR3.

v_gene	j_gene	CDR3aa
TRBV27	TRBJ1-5	CASSLGGIQPQHF
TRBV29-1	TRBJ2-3	CSVLWTIPATDTQYF
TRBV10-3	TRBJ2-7	CAISGLAFKYEQYF
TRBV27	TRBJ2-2	CASSPGLNTGELFF
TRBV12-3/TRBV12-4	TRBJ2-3	CASSFAPQSTDTQYF
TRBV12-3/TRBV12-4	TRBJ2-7	CASSLAWDEQYF
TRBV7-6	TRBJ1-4	CASSLDRLNEKLFF
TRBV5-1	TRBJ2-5	CASSQHEGDETQYF
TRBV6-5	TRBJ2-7	CASSYGQARSYEQYF
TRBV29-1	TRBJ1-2	CSVDDRGNYGYTF
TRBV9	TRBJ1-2	CASSPRTATNYGYTF
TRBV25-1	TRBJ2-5	CASSERTSNAPIGQETQYF
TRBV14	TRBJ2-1	CASSQDWNEQFF
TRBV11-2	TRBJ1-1	CASSLPVKFTGNTEAFF
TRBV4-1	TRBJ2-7	CASSPQGAEQYF
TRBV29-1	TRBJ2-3	CSSQGDRADTQYF
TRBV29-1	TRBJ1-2	CSVKGLYGYTF
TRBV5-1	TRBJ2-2	CASSLSGPTNTGELFF
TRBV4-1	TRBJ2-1	CASSPKASGLGNEQFF
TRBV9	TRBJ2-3	CASSVAGLASDTQYF
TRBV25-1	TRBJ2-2	CASGPKNTGELFF
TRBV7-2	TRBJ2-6	CASSLARGSGANVLTF
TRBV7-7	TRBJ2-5	CASSFVTGSQETQYF
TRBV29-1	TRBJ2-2	CSVEVWGKGGELFF
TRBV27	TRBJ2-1	CASSSGTSGRNEQFF
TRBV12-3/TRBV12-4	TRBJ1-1	CASSLGGEAFF
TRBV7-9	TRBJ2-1	CASSSNSGSDSYNEQFF
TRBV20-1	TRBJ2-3	CSAPITPGLPTPDTQYF
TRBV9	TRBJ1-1	CASSVAGMHTEAFF
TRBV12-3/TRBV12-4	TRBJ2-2	CASSFPRGNTGELFF
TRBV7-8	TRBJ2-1	CASSEGLAGVVEQFF
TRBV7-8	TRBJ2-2	CASSLADEASDAITGELFF
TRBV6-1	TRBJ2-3	CASSPGAVDTQYF
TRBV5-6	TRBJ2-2	CASSLPGPTNTGELFF
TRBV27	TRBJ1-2	CASSSPQTGGYGYTF
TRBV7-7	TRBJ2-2	CASSLFAAGGNGELFF
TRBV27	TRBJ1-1	CASSFLGGNTEAFF